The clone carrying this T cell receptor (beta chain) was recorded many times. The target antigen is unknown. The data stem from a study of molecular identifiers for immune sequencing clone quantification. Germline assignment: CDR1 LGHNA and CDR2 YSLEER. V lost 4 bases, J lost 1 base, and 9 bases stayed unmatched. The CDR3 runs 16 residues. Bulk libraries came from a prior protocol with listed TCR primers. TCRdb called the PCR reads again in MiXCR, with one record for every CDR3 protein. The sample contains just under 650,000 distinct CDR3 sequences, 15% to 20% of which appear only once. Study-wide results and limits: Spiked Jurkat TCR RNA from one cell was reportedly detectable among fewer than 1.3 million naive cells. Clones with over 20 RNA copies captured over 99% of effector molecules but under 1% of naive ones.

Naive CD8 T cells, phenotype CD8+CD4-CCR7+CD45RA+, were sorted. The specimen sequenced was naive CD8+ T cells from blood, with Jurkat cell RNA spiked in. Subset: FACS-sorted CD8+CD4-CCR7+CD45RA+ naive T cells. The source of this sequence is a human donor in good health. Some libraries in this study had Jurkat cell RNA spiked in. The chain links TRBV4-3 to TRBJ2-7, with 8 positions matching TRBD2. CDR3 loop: CASSPTAGVGSYEQYF. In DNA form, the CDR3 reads TGCGCCAGCAGCCCTACAGCGGGAGTTGGATCCTACGAGCAGTACTTC.